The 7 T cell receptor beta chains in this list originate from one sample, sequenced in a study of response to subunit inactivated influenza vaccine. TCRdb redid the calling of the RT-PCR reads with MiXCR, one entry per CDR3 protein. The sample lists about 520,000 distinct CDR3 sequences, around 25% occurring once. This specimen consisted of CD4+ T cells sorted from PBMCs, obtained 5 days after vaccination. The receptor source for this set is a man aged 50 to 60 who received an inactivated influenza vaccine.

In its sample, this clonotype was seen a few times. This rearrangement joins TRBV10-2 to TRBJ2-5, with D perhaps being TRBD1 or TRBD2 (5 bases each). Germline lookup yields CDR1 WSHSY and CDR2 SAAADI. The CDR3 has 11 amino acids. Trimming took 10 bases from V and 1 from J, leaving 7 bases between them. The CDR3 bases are TGCGCCACCGGGACCCAAGAGACCCAGTACTTC. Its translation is CATGTQETQYF.

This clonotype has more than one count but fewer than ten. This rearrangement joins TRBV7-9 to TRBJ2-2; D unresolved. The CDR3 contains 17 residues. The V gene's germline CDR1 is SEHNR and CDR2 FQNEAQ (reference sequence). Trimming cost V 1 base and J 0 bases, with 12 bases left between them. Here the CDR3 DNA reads TGTGCCAGCAGCTTAGAGTTCCGCGGAGCGAACACCGGGGAGCTGTTTTTT. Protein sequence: CASSLEFRGANTGELFF.

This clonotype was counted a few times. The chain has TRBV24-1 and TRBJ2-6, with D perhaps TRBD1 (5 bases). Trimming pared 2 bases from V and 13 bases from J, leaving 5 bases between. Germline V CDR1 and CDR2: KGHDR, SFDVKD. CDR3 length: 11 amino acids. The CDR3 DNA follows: TGTGCCACCAGTGATTCAGGGGTCCTGACTTTC. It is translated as CATSDSGVLTF.

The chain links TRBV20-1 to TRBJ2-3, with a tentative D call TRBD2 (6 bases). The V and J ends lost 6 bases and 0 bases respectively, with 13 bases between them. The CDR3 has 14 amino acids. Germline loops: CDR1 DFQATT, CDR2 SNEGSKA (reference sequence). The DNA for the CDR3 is TGCAGTGCGAGGGGACTTCTAAGCACAGATACGCAGTATTTT. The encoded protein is CSARGLLSTDTQYF.

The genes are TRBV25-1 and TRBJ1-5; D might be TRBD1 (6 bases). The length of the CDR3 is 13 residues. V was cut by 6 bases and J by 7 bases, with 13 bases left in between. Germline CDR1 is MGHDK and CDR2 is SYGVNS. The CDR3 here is CASSPPGVQPQHF. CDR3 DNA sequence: TGTGCCAGCAGCCCCCCAGGGGTCCAGCCCCAGCATTTT.

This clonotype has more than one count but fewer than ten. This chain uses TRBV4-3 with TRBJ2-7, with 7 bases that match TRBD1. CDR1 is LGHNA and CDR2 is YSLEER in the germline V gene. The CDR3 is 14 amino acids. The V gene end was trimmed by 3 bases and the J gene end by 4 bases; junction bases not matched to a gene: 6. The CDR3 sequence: CASSQSGGPYEQYF. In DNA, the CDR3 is TGCGCCAGCAGCCAGTCAGGGGGTCCTTACGAGCAGTACTTC.

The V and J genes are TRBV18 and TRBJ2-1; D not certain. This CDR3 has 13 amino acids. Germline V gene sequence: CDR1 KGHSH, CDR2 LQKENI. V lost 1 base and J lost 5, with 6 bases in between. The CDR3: CASSPRKDNEQFF. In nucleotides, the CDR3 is TGTGCCAGCTCACCACGGAAGGACAATGAGCAGTTCTTC. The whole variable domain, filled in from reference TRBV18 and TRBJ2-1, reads NAGVMQNPRHLVRRRGQEARLRCSPMKGHSHVYWYRQLPEEGLKFMVYLQKENIIDESGMPKERFSAEFPKEGPSILRIQQVVRGDSAAYFCASSPRKDNEQFFGPGTRLTVL.